This paragraph reports one TCR beta chain. Its antigen is currently unknown. This sample was taken from a study of metastatic and nonmetastatic thyroid tumors. Study information: Repertoires from blood and tumor or nodule tissue of malignant and benign thyroid patients were compared. Study outcomes and limitations: Relative to benign nodules, malignant thyroid tumors were reportedly characterized by significantly elevated TCR beta diversity in blood and tumor.

The CDR3 length is 12 residues. V lost 6 bases and J lost 6; bases outside the gene matches: 4. As handled by the study authors: Clinicopathological groups of papillary thyroid cancer showed CDR3 differences that were used to build a distant-metastasis classifier. TCRdb reprocessed the PCR reads using MiXCR. These V and J calls derive from TCRdb rather than the authors' analysis. The sample holds some 20,000 clones, about a third seen once. No patient had received any treatment before thyroid surgery. V gene TRBV12-3 or TRBV12-4 combines with J gene TRBJ2-7; 8 bases map to TRBD2. What was sequenced was tumor tissue. This receptor was taken from a female donor with papillary thyroid cancer or a benign thyroid nodule (not recorded which). Some clones in this sample may be carry-over from other donors' samples. CDR3 nucleotide sequence: TGTGCCAGCAGCCCCGGGAGGGCCGAGCAGTACTTC. This codes for CASSPGRAEQYF.